This TCR beta chain was identified during a study of control samples from healthy donors and cancer patients. The germline V gene encodes CDR1 MNHEY and CDR2 SVGEGT. The V gene lost 2 bases and the J gene lost 4 bases, with 6 bases spanning the gap. The length of the CDR3 is 13 residues. The assay was immunoSEQ multiplex PCR, and TCRdb's table has in-frame clones only and misses some. The sample lists about 110,000 clones; 85% to 90% were seen once. The V call is TRBV6-2 or TRBV6-3, the J call TRBJ2-1; D is uncertain. The receptor comes from a woman aged 45-65 years in good health. What was sequenced was blood. The CDR3 DNA sequence: TGTGCCAGCAGTTACGTCGCGTACAATGAGCAGTTCTTC. Translated, it gives CASSYVAYNEQFF.